This is a list of T cell receptor beta chains from one sample in a study of Graves' ophthalmopathy and Graves' hyperthyroidism. From the multiplex PCR reads, TCRdb called clonotypes with MiXCR, one entry per CDR3 protein. The sample contains some 250,000 distinct CDR3 sequences, 45% of which appear only once. Sequences were obtained from peripheral blood. The receptors come from an adult man with Graves' ophthalmopathy. CDR3s include the opening cysteine and the closing phenylalanine or tryptophan. D genes are given only for firm matches. Rows may omit the clone size; those that give it use once, few, many or a size class.

clone_size	d_call	j_call	v_call	cdr3_nt	cdr3_aa
few	TRBD1	TRBJ2-7	TRBV13	TGTGCCAGCAGCCCCCGGGACAGGTCGCTCCGCGAGCAGTACTTC	CASSPRDRSLREQYF
once	TRBD2	TRBJ2-7	TRBV24-1	TGTGCCACCCCTACCGGGGGTAGCGGGAGGTCTGCCGGGGACGAGCAGTACTTC	CATPTGGSGRSAGDEQYF
few	TRBD2	TRBJ2-5	TRBV10-3	TGTGCCATCAGTGAGTCGGGAGGGTTCGAGACCCAGTACTTC	CAISESGGFETQYF
NA	NA	TRBJ2-5	TRBV9	TGTGCCAGCACCTTCGGAGGGACGAAAGAGACCCAGTACTTC	CASTFGGTKETQYF
NA	TRBD1	TRBJ1-5	TRBV9	TGTGCCAGCAGCTCGGGACAGGCTCATCAGCCCCAGCATTTT	CASSSGQAHQPQHF
NA	NA	TRBJ1-5	TRBV19	TGTGCCAGTAGTATTTCCGCCGTGACAGTTAGCAATCAGCCCCAGCATTTT	CASSISAVTVSNQPQHF
NA	TRBD1	TRBJ1-2	TRBV25-1	TGTGCCAGCAATCGACAGGGGAATTCCTATGGCTACACCTTC	CASNRQGNSYGYTF
few	TRBD2	TRBJ2-3	TRBV29-1	TGCAGCGTTGAAGGGACTAGCTCTGCAGATACGCAGTATTTT	CSVEGTSSADTQYF
NA	NA	TRBJ2-7	TRBV7-6	TGTGCCAGCAGCTTAGTCTTGGGCACCTACGAGCAGTACTTC	CASSLVLGTYEQYF
NA	TRBD1	TRBJ1-1	TRBV5-1	TGCGCCAGCAGCCAGGGACAGGCGACCACTGAAGCTTTCTTT	CASSQGQATTEAFF
NA	NA	TRBJ1-4	TRBV19	TGTGCCACCAGTACAGGGACCAATGAAAAACTGTTTTTT	CATSTGTNEKLFF
few	TRBD1	TRBJ2-7	TRBV12-3/TRBV12-4	TGTGCCAGCAGTGCTCGACAGGGGGCCTACGAGCAGTACTTC	CASSARQGAYEQYF
NA	NA	TRBJ1-1	TRBV7-9	TGTGCCAGCAGCCACCCAACGGACGCTGAAGCTTTCTTT	CASSHPTDAEAFF
once	NA	TRBJ2-3	TRBV10-3	TGTGCCATCAGTGTTGCGGGGGCTCTTGCTAGCACAGATACGCAGTATTTT	CAISVAGALASTDTQYF
few	TRBD1	TRBJ1-2	TRBV5-1	TGCGCCAGCAGCTTGGCCCAGGGGGCAGTCACCTTC	CASSLAQGAVTF
NA	NA	TRBJ1-2	TRBV7-2	TGTGCCAGCAGCCTCGGGGGAGGGAATGGCTACACCTTC	CASSLGGGNGYTF
once	NA	TRBJ1-1	TRBV2	TGTGCCAGCAGTCGGCAAGGGGGACCGAACACTGAAGCTTTCTTT	CASSRQGGPNTEAFF
NA	NA	TRBJ2-7	TRBV11-2	TGTGCCAGCAGCTTAAGCCGACAGGGACTGGGGGATCTCGCCGAGCAGTACTTC	CASSLSRQGLGDLAEQYF
NA	NA	TRBJ2-1	TRBV7-9	TGTGCCAGCAACCCCTCAGGAGGGCATGAGCAGTTCTTC	CASNPSGGHEQFF
NA	NA	TRBJ1-1	TRBV7-8	TGTGCCAGCAGCTTGCGTGGGGTGAACACTGAAGCTTTCTTT	CASSLRGVNTEAFF
NA	NA	TRBJ1-6	TRBV12-3/TRBV12-4	TGTGCCAGCAGCCCGGGGGAGAGCTCCTATAATTCACCCCTCCACTTT	CASSPGESSYNSPLHF
once	NA	TRBJ1-6	TRBV10-3	TGTGCCATCAGAGCCGTTTTATCGGAACAAATAGATTCACCCCTCCACTTT	CAIRAVLSEQIDSPLHF
NA	NA	TRBJ2-2	TRBV2	TGTGCCAGCAGCCCCTCCGGGATGGGGGAGCTGTTTTTT	CASSPSGMGELFF
NA	NA	TRBJ1-5	TRBV15	TGTGCCACCAGCAGAGATCGGGGCAGTCAGCCCCAGCATTTT	CATSRDRGSQPQHF
NA	TRBD1	TRBJ2-2	TRBV5-1	TGCGCCAGCAGCTTGGATCCAGGGGGCCCCGGGGAGCTGTTTTTT	CASSLDPGGPGELFF
NA	NA	TRBJ1-2	TRBV10-3	TGTGCCGCCTCGGACGGTAACTATGGCTACACCTTC	CAASDGNYGYTF
few	NA	TRBJ2-7	TRBV12-3/TRBV12-4	TGTGCCAGCAGATGGGACAAGGATGAGCAGTACTTC	CASRWDKDEQYF
few	NA	TRBJ1-4	TRBV7-2	TGTGCCAGCTGTTTGGGGGCAACAACTAATGAAAAACTGTTTTTT	CASCLGATTNEKLFF
NA	TRBD1	TRBJ2-7	TRBV6-1	TGTGCCAGCAGTGAAGGGACAGGGGGAAGCTACGAGCAGTACTTC	CASSEGTGGSYEQYF
NA	NA	TRBJ1-1	TRBV7-6	TGTGCCAGCAGCGATACCCCTCTGGGCCTCCGGGGAGGCACTGAAGCTTTCTTT	CASSDTPLGLRGGTEAFF
few	NA	TRBJ1-4	TRBV2	TGTGCCAGCACAGGGTTGGGAAAACTGTTTTTT	CASTGLGKLFF
NA	NA	TRBJ1-5	TRBV20-1	TGCAGTGCTAGGAAAGGGGAGATCGGCAATCAGCCCCAGCATTTT	CSARKGEIGNQPQHF
NA	NA	TRBJ1-6	TRBV9	TGTGCCAGCAGCGTAGGGGGGGGGGTGGGGCTTTCACCCCTCCACTTT	CASSVGGGVGLSPLHF
NA	NA	TRBJ2-6	TRBV19	TGTGCCAGTAGTCCTCAGGAAGCCGCTGGGGCCAACGTCCTGACTTTC	CASSPQEAAGANVLTF
NA	NA	TRBJ1-4	TRBV2	TGTGCCAGCTCACTCGGGGCAACTAATGAAAAACTGTTTTTT	CASSLGATNEKLFF
NA	NA	TRBJ1-4	TRBV5-1	TGCGCCAGAAGACAGGCCAAAAAGGAAAAACTGTTTTTT	CARRQAKKEKLFF